This TCR beta chain was sequenced for a study of control samples from healthy donors and cancer patients. TCRdb's copy holds only in-frame clones and misses some; the assay was immunoSEQ multiplex PCR. The data show about 7,400 clones, roughly 84% seen once. This clone appeared a few times. Losses at the gene ends were 5 bases for V and 2 bases for J; bases not matched to a gene: 3. The CDR3 runs to 13 residues. CDR1 is SGHVS and CDR2 is FQNEAQ in the germline V gene. The TCR originated in a man between 70 and 80 years old with lung cancer. This chain connects TRBV7-8 to TRBJ2-7, with TRBD2 matching 7 bases. Material: PBMCs. CDR3 in DNA: TGTGCCAGCAGCGCGGGACTACCCTACGAGCAGTACTTC. Residues: CASSAGLPYEQYF.